This T cell receptor beta chain was captured in a study of spatial heterogeneity in lung cancer. The germline V gene encodes CDR1 LGHDT and CDR2 YNNKEL (reference sequence). V was pared by 1 base and J by 0 bases, with 3 bases of the junction left unmatched. The CDR3 sequence is 18 residues long. The time point: sample taken at primary tumor resection. In each case, whole RNA from tumor, nontumor lung or frozen PBMC was sequenced unsorted. From the 5' RACE reads, TCRdb called clonotypes with MiXCR, one entry per CDR3 protein. The sample records roughly 80,000 distinct CDR3 sequences, about 12% being singletons.

The specimen was PBMCs, collected at surgery. The chain carries TRBV3-1 and TRBJ2-6, with TRBD2 matching 10 bases. The clonotype was recovered from a male donor with early-stage non-small cell lung cancer. The CDR3 DNA is TGTGCCAGCAGCCAAGGTACTAGCGGGGTCTCTGGGGCCAACGTCCTGACTTTC. Protein: CASSQGTSGVSGANVLTF.